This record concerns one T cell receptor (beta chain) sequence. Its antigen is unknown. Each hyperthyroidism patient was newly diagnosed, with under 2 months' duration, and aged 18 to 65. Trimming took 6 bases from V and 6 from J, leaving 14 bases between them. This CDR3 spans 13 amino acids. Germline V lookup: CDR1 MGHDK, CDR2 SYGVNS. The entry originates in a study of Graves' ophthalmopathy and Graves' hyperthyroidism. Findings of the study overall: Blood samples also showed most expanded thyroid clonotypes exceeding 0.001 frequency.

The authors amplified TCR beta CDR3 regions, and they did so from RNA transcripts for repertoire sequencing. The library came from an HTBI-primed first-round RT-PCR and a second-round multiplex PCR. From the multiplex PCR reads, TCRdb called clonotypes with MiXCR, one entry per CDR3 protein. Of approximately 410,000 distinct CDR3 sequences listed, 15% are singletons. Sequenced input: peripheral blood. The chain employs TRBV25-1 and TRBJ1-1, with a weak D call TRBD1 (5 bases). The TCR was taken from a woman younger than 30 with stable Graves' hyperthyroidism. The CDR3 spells CASSPLGTAEAFF. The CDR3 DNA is TGTGCCAGCAGCCCTCTCGGGACGGCTGAAGCTTTCTTT.